Listed here are 24 T cell receptor beta chains from one sample, sequenced in a study of shared clonotypes between healthy human individuals. Naive CD8 cells comprised CD45RO-negative, CCR7-positively selected cells, excluding terminally differentiated effector memory CD45RA+ cells. Profiling relied on immunoSEQ multiplex PCR, and the TCRdb table lists in-frame clones only, not all of them. The data hold about 2.2 million clones, with 80% to 95% observed a single time. Material: naive CD8+ T cells from PBMCs. The receptors shown here come from a man aged 18-30 years in good health. Some clones in this sample may be carry-over from other donors' samples.

This clone was seen once. The J gene is TRBJ2-7, the V gene TRBV5-8; D possibly corresponds to TRBD2 (7 bases). Germline CDR1 reads SGHTS; CDR2 reads YDEGEE. The CDR3 sequence is 13 residues long. Trimming stripped 10 bases from V and 6 bases from J, with 20 bases between. DNA for the CDR3: TGTGCCGGACAGTGGCGGGAGAGGGCCGAGCAGTACTTC. It is translated as CAGQWRERAEQYF.

This chain uses TRBV9 with TRBJ2-2; 7 bases line up with TRBD1. After removal of 5 bases from V and 0 bases from J, the junction contained 4 bases not matched to a gene. The germline V gene has CDR1 SGDLS and CDR2 YYNGEE. The CDR3 consists of 15 residues. CDR3 loop: CASRQGKTNTGELFF. The CDR3 DNA reads TGTGCCAGCAGACAGGGGAAGACGAACACCGGGGAGCTGTTTTTT.

CDR3 in DNA: TGTGCCAGCAGCTTAGGCGCAGGACCCCCCTATGGCTACACCTTC. This translates into CASSLGAGPPYGYTF. The rearrangement joins TRBV7-9 to TRBJ1-2; D ambiguous. The V gene's germline CDR1 is SEHNR and CDR2 FQNEAQ (reference sequence). V lost 1 base to trimming and J lost 4 bases, with 13 bases between them. The CDR3 contains 15 residues.

CDR3 in amino acids: CASSLSQRRIYEQYF. DNA of the CDR3: TGTGCCAGCAGTTTATCCCAGAGGAGGATCTACGAGCAGTACTTC. The rearrangement links TRBV28 to TRBJ2-7, with D tentatively TRBD2 (5 bases). CDR1 and CDR2 (germline): MDHEN, SYDVKM. The germline V and J ends were trimmed by 1 base and 3 bases, with 13 bases remaining between them. There are 15 residues in the CDR3.

This chain connects TRBV28 to TRBJ2-3; D uncertain. The V gene's germline CDR1 is MDHEN and CDR2 SYDVKM. Trimming took 6 bases from V and 0 from J, leaving 7 bases between them. The CDR3 sequence is 13 residues long. The CDR3 loop reads CASSPASTDTQYF. In DNA form, the CDR3 reads TGTGCCAGCAGCCCAGCTAGCACAGATACGCAGTATTTT.

The chain combines TRBV7-9 with TRBJ2-7; no clear D. This CDR3 is built from 14 residues. Germline values: CDR1 SEHNR, CDR2 FQNEAQ (reference sequence). V was cut by 5 bases and J by 1 base, with 12 bases left in between. The CDR3 loop is CASSAPPRSYEQYF. CDR3 DNA: TGTGCCAGCAGCGCCCCCCCTAGATCCTACGAGCAGTACTTC.

The chain combines TRBV27 with TRBJ2-1; TRBD1 agrees at 8 bases. The length of the CDR3 is 16 residues. J was trimmed by 0 bases and V by 3 bases; bases with no gene match: 4. Germline V gene data show CDR1 as MNHEY and CDR2 as SMNVEV (reference sequence). CDR3 protein: CASSFGQGHSYNEQFF. In DNA, the CDR3 is TGTGCCAGCAGTTTCGGACAGGGACACTCCTACAATGAGCAGTTCTTC.

This chain links TRBV11-2 with TRBJ2-7, with unresolved D. The CDR3 contains 13 residues. Trimming stripped 5 bases from V and 0 bases from J, with 8 bases between. Germline values: CDR1 SGHAT, CDR2 FQNNGV. CDR3 loop: CASSGAYSYEQYF. The CDR3 DNA reads TGTGCCAGCAGCGGAGCGTACTCCTACGAGCAGTACTTC.

This CDR3 is CAIREREFLTDTQYF. CDR3 coding DNA: TGTGCCATCAGGGAGCGGGAGTTCCTCACAGATACGCAGTATTTT. The rearrangement joins TRBV10-3 to TRBJ2-3, with TRBD2 identical over 8 bases. Germline V gene data show CDR1 as ENHRY and CDR2 as SYGVKD. J was trimmed by 2 bases and V by 6 bases; bases with no gene match: 7. CDR3 length: 15 amino acids.

The J gene is TRBJ1-5, the V gene TRBV28; weak D call: TRBD1 (5 bases). V lost 10 bases and J 0 bases, leaving 22 bases between the germline ends. The CDR3 has 17 amino acids. The germline V gene has CDR1 MDHEN and CDR2 SYDVKM. This chain's CDR3 is CATIQQEPPYSNQPQHF. DNA of the CDR3: TGTGCCACCATCCAACAGGAGCCCCCATATAGCAATCAGCCCCAGCATTTT. The entire variable domain, with the rest obtained from reference TRBV28 and TRBJ1-5, is as follows: DVKVTQSSRYLVKRTGEKVFLECVQDMDHENMFWYRQDPGLGLRLIYFSYDVKMKEKGDIPEGYSVSREKKERFSLILESASTNQTSMYLCATIQQEPPYSNQPQHFGDGTRLSIL.

The V gene is TRBV28, the J gene TRBJ1-1; D is unresolved. Germline CDR1 reads MDHEN; CDR2 reads SYDVKM. V lost 6 bases to trimming and J lost 7 bases, with 12 bases between them. CDR3 length equals 12 residues. The CDR3 sequence is CASSRSGIEAFF. The CDR3 nucleotides are TGTGCCAGCAGCCGCAGTGGTATTGAAGCTTTCTTT.

The chain recombines TRBV30 with TRBJ1-1; D possibly corresponds to TRBD1 (6 bases). Per germline, CDR1 GTSNPN and CDR2 SVGIG (reference sequence). The CDR3 extends over 13 amino acids. Trimming shortened V by 5 bases and J by 5 bases, and 15 bases separated the two germline ends. CDR3 nucleotides: TGTGCCTGGGCCTGGGGGGGCGGGACTGAAGCTTTCTTT. Translation: CAWAWGGGTEAFF.

This sequence joins TRBV7-9 and TRBJ2-1; D remains ambiguous. CDR3 size: 16 residues. CDR1 SEHNR and CDR2 FQNEAQ come from the germline V gene (reference sequence). Trimming cost V 1 base and J 0 bases, with 10 bases left between them. CDR3 region: CASSLGGHSSYNEQFF. Written as DNA, the CDR3 is TGTGCCAGCAGCTTAGGTGGTCACAGCTCCTACAATGAGCAGTTCTTC.

The chain couples TRBV28 to TRBJ1-2; 10 bases agree with TRBD1. There are 20 residues in the CDR3. Germline V gene lookup returns CDR1 MDHEN and CDR2 SYDVKM. V lost 1 base to trimming and J lost 3 bases; unmatched junction nucleotides: 17. Here the CDR3 reads CASSLYGSLDRGLQDYGYTF. CDR3 sequence (DNA): TGTGCCAGCAGTTTATACGGATCCCTTGACAGGGGGCTTCAGGACTATGGCTACACCTTC.

The J gene is TRBJ2-7, the V gene TRBV28; D is perhaps TRBD1 or TRBD2 (5 bases each). The CDR3 runs 14 residues. Germline V gives CDR1 MDHEN, CDR2 SYDVKM. Trimming removed 4 bases at V and 3 bases at J, with 13 bases between. The CDR3 loop is CASSSRDANYEQYF. CDR3 nucleotide sequence: TGTGCCAGCAGTTCCAGGGACGCGAACTACGAGCAGTACTTC.

V usage is TRBV27 and J usage is TRBJ1-1; 7 bases are a match to TRBD1. The germline V gene has CDR1 MNHEY and CDR2 SMNVEV (reference sequence). The V and J ends lost 5 bases and 3 bases, in that order; junction bases with no gene match: 6. This CDR3 comprises 14 residues. The CDR3, as DNA: TGTGCCAGCAGTCTGGGACAGCAATACACTGAAGCTTTCTTT. Its translation: CASSLGQQYTEAFF.

This chain joins TRBV4-1 and TRBJ2-6, with TRBD1 identical over 7 bases. The length of the CDR3 is 17 residues. Unmatched junction bases numbered 3, after V lost 1 base and J lost 0 bases. Germline loops: CDR1 MGHRA, CDR2 YSYEKL. CDR3 coding DNA: TGCGCCAGCAGCCAAGTGGGGACAGCCTCTGGGGCCAACGTCCTGACTTTC. Protein: CASSQVGTASGANVLTF.

The J gene is TRBJ1-5, the V gene TRBV7-8, with D unclear. The V end lost 2 bases, the J end lost 0 bases, and 8 bases lay between the germline ends. The CDR3 loop spans 15 amino acids. Germline V gene data show CDR1 as SGHVS and CDR2 as FQNEAQ. The CDR3 is CASSLLENSNQPQHF. CDR3 bases: TGTGCCAGCAGCTTACTCGAAAATAGCAATCAGCCCCAGCATTTT.

This chain uses TRBV19 with TRBJ1-4; unclear D gene. Trimming cost V 3 bases and J 5 bases, with 10 bases left between them. There are 14 residues in the CDR3. CDR1 LNHDA and CDR2 SQIVND come from the germline V gene (reference sequence). CDR3 residues: CASSIVSTNEKLFF. The CDR3, as DNA: TGTGCCAGTAGTATCGTGTCCACGAATGAAAAACTGTTTTTT.

Concerning this clone itself: The same CDR3 arises from other DNA sequences in this sample as well. The chain links TRBV5-6 to TRBJ2-7, with TRBD2 matching 7 bases. V was pared by 0 bases and J by 0 bases, with 3 bases of the junction left unmatched. CDR1 is SGHDT, CDR2 YYEEEE, per germline. The length of the CDR3 is 15 residues. CDR3: CASSLGGGSSYEQYF. CDR3 nucleotides: TGTGCCAGCAGCTTGGGCGGCGGGAGCTCCTACGAGCAGTACTTC.

The chain uses TRBV9 and TRBJ1-2; 10 bases map to TRBD1. CDR3 size: 16 residues. J lost 3 bases, V lost 0 bases, and 5 bases had no gene match. Germline V CDR1 and CDR2: SGDLS, YYNGEE. Here the CDR3 DNA reads TGTGCCAGCAGCGTAGGCCGAGGACAGGGGGACTATGGCTACACCTTC. Residues: CASSVGRGQGDYGYTF.

A remark on this clone: Other DNA sequences in this sample translate to the same CDR3. The J gene is TRBJ2-3, the V gene TRBV28; D is unresolved. Trimming cost V 6 bases and J 0 bases, with 4 bases left between them. CDR1 and CDR2 from the germline V gene are MDHEN and SYDVKM. The CDR3 is 12 residues long. The CDR3 is CASSLSTDTQYF. In nucleotides, the CDR3 is TGTGCCAGCAGCCTTAGCACAGATACGCAGTATTTT.

This clone was recorded only once. The V and J genes are TRBV19 and TRBJ2-1; TRBD2 matches at 7 bases. CDR1 LNHDA and CDR2 SQIVND come from the germline V gene (reference sequence). The CDR3 has 16 amino acids. With V trimmed by 9 bases and J by 3 bases, 14 bases remained unmatched. The CDR3 spells CARRPWERENYNEQFF. CDR3 nucleotides: TGTGCCAGACGTCCTTGGGAGCGGGAAAACTACAATGAGCAGTTCTTC.

The V call is TRBV28, the J call TRBJ1-6; TRBD1 aligns across 9 bases. Germline CDR1 and CDR2: MDHEN and SYDVKM. The CDR3 spans 13 residues. The V segment lost 11 bases and the J segment 11 bases; nucleotides outside the gene matches: 10. CDR3 amino acids: CAGGTGIRTPLHF. DNA of the CDR3: TGTGCCGGCGGGACAGGGATCCGGACACCCCTCCACTTT. Drawing the rest from reference TRBV28 and TRBJ1-6, the complete variable domain is DVKVTQSSRYLVKRTGEKVFLECVQDMDHENMFWYRQDPGLGLRLIYFSYDVKMKEKGDIPEGYSVSREKKERFSLILESASTNQTSMYLCAGGTGIRTPLHFGNGTRLTVT.